Listed below are T cell receptor beta chains from one sample, sequenced in a study of tumor-infiltrating lymphocytes in oesophageal squamous cell carcinoma. One entry per CDR3 protein results from TCRdb running MiXCR on the PCR reads. This table holds some 10,000 distinct CDR3 sequences, roughly half found once. The sequenced sample consisted of esophageal tumor tissue. The receptors originated from a male donor with esophageal squamous cell carcinoma. Each CDR3 is given with its conserved first and last residue. The order of the fields is V gene, D gene, J gene, clone size, CDR3 protein, CDR3 DNA. The D gene is left open where the match is weak. Some rows have no size entry. The others give once, few or many, or a class for an expanded clone.

v_gene: TRBV7-8; d_gene: TRBD2; j_gene: TRBJ2-3; abundance: -; CDR3aa: CASSYGTSGTDTQYF; CDR3nt: TGTGCCAGCAGCTACGGGACTAGCGGCACAGATACGCAGTATTTT
v_gene: TRBV7-3; d_gene: TRBD2; j_gene: TRBJ2-3; abundance: medium-sized; CDR3aa: CASSLGSGSTDTQYF; CDR3nt: TGTGCCAGCAGCTTGGGTAGCGGGAGTACAGATACGCAGTATTTT
v_gene: TRBV7-2; d_gene: TRBD1; j_gene: TRBJ1-6; abundance: -; CDR3aa: CASSPYRGTSYEQYF; CDR3nt: TGTGCCAGCAGCCCCTACAGGGGAACCTCCTACGAGCAGTACTTT
v_gene: TRBV6-6; d_gene: -; j_gene: TRBJ2-5; abundance: large; CDR3aa: CASSYLETQYF; CDR3nt: TGTGCCAGCAGTTACTTGGAGACCCAGTACTTC
v_gene: TRBV7-6; d_gene: TRBD1; j_gene: TRBJ2-2; abundance: -; CDR3aa: CASSLGGGAFDGELFF; CDR3nt: TGTGCCAGCAGCTTAGGAGGGGGCGCGTTCGACGGGGAGCTGTTTTTT
v_gene: TRBV11-1; d_gene: TRBD1; j_gene: TRBJ2-1; abundance: -; CDR3aa: CASSRTGTGDYGTQFF; CDR3nt: TGTGCCAGCAGCAGAACCGGGACAGGGGATTATGGGACCCAGTTCTTC
v_gene: TRBV6-1; d_gene: TRBD2; j_gene: TRBJ2-2; abundance: medium-sized; CDR3aa: CASSEIRGGAGELFF; CDR3nt: TGTGCCAGCAGTGAAATTCGGGGAGGGGCCGGGGAGCTGTTTTTT
v_gene: TRBV6-6; d_gene: -; j_gene: TRBJ2-5; abundance: -; CDR3aa: CASSHEEGWETQYF; CDR3nt: TGTGCCAGCAGCCACGAGGAGGGGTGGGAGACCCAGTACTTC
v_gene: TRBV5-1; d_gene: -; j_gene: TRBJ2-4; abundance: many; CDR3aa: CASSLATQAIGKAQYF; CDR3nt: TGCGCCAGCAGCTTGGCCACACAGGCAATTGGGAAGGCCCAGTACTTC
v_gene: TRBV5-3; d_gene: -; j_gene: TRBJ2-1; abundance: -; CDR3aa: CARTKRDLPYNEQFF; CDR3nt: TGTGCCAGAACAAAACGGGACCTGCCCTACAATGAGCAGTTCTTC
v_gene: TRBV12-3/TRBV12-4; d_gene: -; j_gene: TRBJ2-1; abundance: -; CDR3aa: CASSFAPPGHNEQFF; CDR3nt: TGTGCCAGCAGTTTTGCACCCCCAGGGCACAATGAGCAGTTCTTC
v_gene: TRBV6-1; d_gene: -; j_gene: TRBJ2-5; abundance: many; CDR3aa: CASTIGETQYF; CDR3nt: TGTGCCAGCACCATCGGGGAGACCCAGTACTTC
v_gene: TRBV6-1; d_gene: -; j_gene: TRBJ2-6; abundance: -; CDR3aa: CASDRLSGANVLTF; CDR3nt: TGTGCCAGCGACAGGCTTTCTGGGGCCAACGTCCTGACTTTC
v_gene: TRBV7-6; d_gene: -; j_gene: TRBJ2-7; abundance: -; CDR3aa: CASSRTPGTYEQYF; CDR3nt: TGTGCCAGCAGTAGGACCCCAGGAACCTACGAGCAGTACTTC
v_gene: TRBV14; d_gene: TRBD2; j_gene: TRBJ2-7; abundance: many; CDR3aa: CASSQDAPFGSGVSYEQYF; CDR3nt: TGTGCCAGCAGCCAAGATGCCCCCTTTGGGAGCGGGGTCTCCTACGAGCAGTACTTC
v_gene: TRBV7-6; d_gene: -; j_gene: TRBJ1-4; abundance: -; CDR3aa: CASSHRDGDEKLFF; CDR3nt: TGTGCCAGCAGCCACCGGGACGGGGATGAAAAACTGTTTTTT
v_gene: TRBV12-3/TRBV12-4; d_gene: -; j_gene: TRBJ1-5; abundance: many; CDR3aa: CASSLNENQPQHF; CDR3nt: TGTGCCAGCAGTTTAAACGAGAATCAGCCCCAGCATTTT
v_gene: TRBV3-1; d_gene: -; j_gene: TRBJ2-1; abundance: -; CDR3aa: CASSPQGGINEQFF; CDR3nt: TGTGCCAGCAGCCCACAGGGAGGAATCAATGAGCAGTTCTTC
v_gene: TRBV20-1; d_gene: -; j_gene: TRBJ2-7; abundance: -; CDR3aa: CSAGTGTINNEQYF; CDR3nt: TGCAGTGCTGGTACCGGGACCATAAACAATGAGCAGTACTTC
v_gene: TRBV7-1; d_gene: TRBD1; j_gene: TRBJ2-5; abundance: -; CDR3aa: CASSERWTGDSPLHF; CDR3nt: TGTGCCAGCAGCGAAAGGTGGACAGGGGATTCACCCCTCCACTTC
v_gene: TRBV7-8; d_gene: -; j_gene: TRBJ1-5; abundance: once; CDR3aa: CASSLQGLPQHF; CDR3nt: TGTGCCAGCAGCTTACAGGGTCTGCCCCAGCATTTT
v_gene: TRBV7-8; d_gene: -; j_gene: TRBJ2-4; abundance: -; CDR3aa: CASSLAGANTQYF; CDR3nt: TGTGCCAGCAGCTTAGCCGGGGCGAATACGCAGTACTTC
v_gene: TRBV28; d_gene: -; j_gene: TRBJ2-1; abundance: -; CDR3aa: CASSLFLSSYNEQFF; CDR3nt: TGTGCCAGCAGTTTATTTTTGAGCTCCTACAATGAGCAGTTCTTC
v_gene: TRBV7-6; d_gene: TRBD2; j_gene: TRBJ2-7; abundance: -; CDR3aa: CASSPGTTYSYEQYF; CDR3nt: TGTGCCAGCAGCCCCGGGACTACATACTCCTACGAGCAGTACTTC
v_gene: TRBV7-8; d_gene: -; j_gene: TRBJ2-5; abundance: -; CDR3aa: CASRVGFYETQYF; CDR3nt: TGTGCCAGCAGGGTGGGGTTTTATGAGACCCAGTACTTC
v_gene: TRBV7-3; d_gene: -; j_gene: TRBJ2-1; abundance: -; CDR3aa: CASSLKANNEQFF; CDR3nt: TGTGCCAGCAGCTTAAAAGCAAACAATGAGCAGTTCTTC
v_gene: TRBV2; d_gene: TRBD1; j_gene: TRBJ2-3; abundance: -; CDR3aa: CASRRTGQNTDTQYF; CDR3nt: TGTGCCAGCAGGAGGACAGGGCAAAACACAGATACGCAGTATTTT
v_gene: TRBV7-9; d_gene: TRBD1; j_gene: TRBJ1-1; abundance: medium-sized; CDR3aa: CASSLEGQGGTEAFF; CDR3nt: TGTGCCAGCAGCTTAGAGGGACAGGGAGGCACTGAAGCTTTCTTT
v_gene: TRBV7-2; d_gene: -; j_gene: TRBJ1-1; abundance: -; CDR3aa: CASSSPDGTEAFF; CDR3nt: TGTGCCAGCAGCTCCCCGGACGGTACTGAAGCTTTCTTT
v_gene: TRBV6-1; d_gene: -; j_gene: TRBJ2-7; abundance: -; CDR3aa: CASSEALHLYEQYF; CDR3nt: TGTGCCAGCAGTGAAGCGCTTCATCTCTACGAGCAGTACTTC
v_gene: TRBV6-2/TRBV6-3; d_gene: -; j_gene: TRBJ1-2; abundance: -; CDR3aa: CASTDGGAGFGYTF; CDR3nt: TGTGCCAGCACCGACGGCGGGGCAGGGTTTGGCTACACCTTC
v_gene: TRBV7-3; d_gene: TRBD1; j_gene: TRBJ2-1; abundance: few; CDR3aa: CASSPDRERHEQFF; CDR3nt: TGTGCCAGCAGCCCCGACAGGGAGAGACATGAGCAGTTCTTC